The clone carrying this T cell receptor beta chain was counted only a few times. Its specificity is not known. TCRdb called the 5' RACE reads again in MiXCR, with one record for every CDR3 protein. The sample shows 150,000 to 200,000 distinct CDR3 sequences, around 15% of them seen only once. The CDR3 is 16 residues long. V gave up 4 bases and J gave up 9 bases, with 22 bases separating them. Germline V gene data show CDR1 as MNHEY and CDR2 as SVGEGT. The sample belongs to a study of T-cell memory formation after mild COVID-19. General study findings and limits: Most CD4+ clones that shrank were in CM and EM, while CD8+ ones turned up in EMRA. While clones contracting from day 15 to 85 were balanced between CD4 and CD8, later expanders leaned CD4+.

This clonotype was obtained from an adult woman who had mild COVID-19 (a few samples of this study predate the infection). Cell type and time point are not known. The V and J genes are TRBV6-2 or TRBV6-3 and TRBJ2-4, with D tentatively TRBD1 (6 bases). Sequencing was performed on PBMCs or a T cell subset sorted from them (not recorded which). The CDR3 sequence: CASSSPPSRQDLIQYF. CDR3 coding DNA: TGTGCCAGCAGTTCCCCACCCTCCCGACAGGATCTCATTCAGTACTTC.